This T cell receptor (beta chain) was recovered during a study of graft-versus-host responses after intestinal transplantation. Study conclusions and caveats: Early post-transplant declines in HvG were associated with peak levels of circulating GvH clones.

The CDR3 covers 13 residues. The V and J ends lost 5 bases and 2 bases respectively, with 10 bases between them. The germline V gene encodes CDR1 SEHNR and CDR2 FQNEAQ (reference sequence). Here immunoSEQ multiplex PCR was the method, and the copy in TCRdb shows in-frame clones only, minus some. Among approximately 49,000 clones listed, about 95% were seen once. As regards this clone: What it recognizes is unknown.

The sequence came from a human donor who was the organ donor for an intestinal transplant. The source was unstimulated CD8+ T cells sorted from spleen or lymph node cells, collected before transplant. This chain links TRBV7-9 with TRBJ2-7; TRBD1 is a possible D gene (5 bases). The CDR3 sequence is CASSPPGTYEQYF. In nucleotides, the CDR3 is TGTGCCAGCAGCCCGCCAGGGACCTACGAGCAGTACTTC. The variable domain in full, with the rest retrieved from reference TRBV7-9 and TRBJ2-7, is DTGVSQNPRHKITKRGQNVTFRCDPISEHNRLYWYRQTLGQGPEFLTYFQNEAQLEKSRLLSDRFSAERPKGSFSTLEIQRTEQGDSAMYLCASSPPGTYEQYFGPGTRLTVT.